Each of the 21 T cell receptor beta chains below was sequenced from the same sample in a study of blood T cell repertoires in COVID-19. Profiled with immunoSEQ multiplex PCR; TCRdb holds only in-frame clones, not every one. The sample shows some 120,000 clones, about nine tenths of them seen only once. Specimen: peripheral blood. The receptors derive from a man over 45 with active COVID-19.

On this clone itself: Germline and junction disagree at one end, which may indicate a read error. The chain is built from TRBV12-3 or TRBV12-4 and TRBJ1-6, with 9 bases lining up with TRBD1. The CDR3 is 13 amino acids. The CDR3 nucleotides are TGTGCCGGCAGACAGGGGGAAAATTCACCCCTCCACTTT. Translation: CAGRQGENSPLHF.

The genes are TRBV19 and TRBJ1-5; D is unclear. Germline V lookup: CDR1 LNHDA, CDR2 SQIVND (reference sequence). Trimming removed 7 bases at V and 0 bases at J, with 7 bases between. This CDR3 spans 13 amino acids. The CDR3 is CASKYSSNQPQHF. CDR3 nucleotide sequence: TGTGCCAGTAAGTACAGTAGCAATCAGCCCCAGCATTTT.

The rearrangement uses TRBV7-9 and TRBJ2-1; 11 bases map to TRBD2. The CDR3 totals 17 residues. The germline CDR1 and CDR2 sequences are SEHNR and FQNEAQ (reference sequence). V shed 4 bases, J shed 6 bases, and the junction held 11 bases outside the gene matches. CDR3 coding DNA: TGTGCCAGCAGCTCTTTAGCGGGAGGGCCAAATATCAATGAGCAGTTCTTC. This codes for CASSSLAGGPNINEQFF.

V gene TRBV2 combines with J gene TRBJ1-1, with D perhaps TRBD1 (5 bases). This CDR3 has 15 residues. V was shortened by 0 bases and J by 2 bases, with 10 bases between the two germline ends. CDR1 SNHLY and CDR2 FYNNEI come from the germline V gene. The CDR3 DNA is TGTGCCAGCAGTGAAGCTGGGGGGACTAACACTGAAGCTTTCTTT. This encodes CASSEAGGTNTEAFF.

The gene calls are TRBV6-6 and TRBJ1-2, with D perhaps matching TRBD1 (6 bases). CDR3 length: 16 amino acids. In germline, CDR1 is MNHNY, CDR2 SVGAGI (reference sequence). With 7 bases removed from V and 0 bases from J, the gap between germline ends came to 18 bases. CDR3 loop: CASNLLDRTTNYGYTF. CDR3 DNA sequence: TGTGCCAGCAATCTTTTAGACAGGACAACTAACTATGGCTACACCTTC.

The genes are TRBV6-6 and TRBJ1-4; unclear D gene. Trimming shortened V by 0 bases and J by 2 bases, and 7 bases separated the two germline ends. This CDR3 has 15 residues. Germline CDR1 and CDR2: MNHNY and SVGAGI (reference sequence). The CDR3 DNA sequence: TGTGCCAGCAGTTACTCGGGAGGCACTAATGAAAAACTGTTTTTT. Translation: CASSYSGGTNEKLFF.

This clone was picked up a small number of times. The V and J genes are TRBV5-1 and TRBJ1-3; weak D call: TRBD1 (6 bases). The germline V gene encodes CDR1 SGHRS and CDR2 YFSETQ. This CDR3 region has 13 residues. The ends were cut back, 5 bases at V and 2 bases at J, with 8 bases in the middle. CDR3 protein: CASSPGAGNTIYF. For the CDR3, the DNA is TGCGCCAGCAGTCCAGGGGCTGGAAACACCATATATTTT. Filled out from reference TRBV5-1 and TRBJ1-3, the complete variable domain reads KAGVTQTPRYLIKTRGQQVTLSCSPISGHRSVSWYQQTPGQGLQFLFEYFSETQRNKGNFPGRFSGRQFSNSRSEMNVSTLELGDSALYLCASSPGAGNTIYFGEGSWLTVV.

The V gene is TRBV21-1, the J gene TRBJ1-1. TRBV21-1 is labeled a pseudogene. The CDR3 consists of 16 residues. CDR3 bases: TGTGCCAGCAGCAAACGAGGCGGCGGGGGCTACACTGAAGCTTTCTTT. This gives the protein CASSKRGGGGYTEAFF.

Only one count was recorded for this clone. DNA of the CDR3: TGTGCCAGCAGATCAGGACAGGGGGCCTATGAAAAACTGTTTTTT. It yields the protein CASRSGQGAYEKLFF. This chain connects TRBV6-5 to TRBJ1-4; TRBD1 matches 11 bases. V lost 6 bases and J lost 6; bases outside the gene matches: 6. Germline V gives CDR1 MNHEY, CDR2 SVGAGI. This CDR3 is built from 15 residues.

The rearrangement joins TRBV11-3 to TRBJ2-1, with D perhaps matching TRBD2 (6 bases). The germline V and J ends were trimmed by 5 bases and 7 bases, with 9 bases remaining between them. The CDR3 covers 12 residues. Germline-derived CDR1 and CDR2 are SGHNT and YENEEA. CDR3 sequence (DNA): TGTGCCAGCAGCACGACTAGTAATGAGCAGTTCTTC. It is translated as CASSTTSNEQFF. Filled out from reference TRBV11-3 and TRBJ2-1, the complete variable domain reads EAGVVQSPRYKIIEKKQPVAFWCNPISGHNTLYWYLQNLGQGPELLIRYENEEAVDDSQLPKDRFSAERLKGVDSTLKIQPAELGDSAVYLCASSTTSNEQFFGPGTRLTVL.

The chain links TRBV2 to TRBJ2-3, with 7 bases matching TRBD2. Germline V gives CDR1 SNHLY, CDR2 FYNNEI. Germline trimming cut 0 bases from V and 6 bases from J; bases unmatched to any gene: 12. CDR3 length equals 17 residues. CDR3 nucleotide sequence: TGTGCCAGCAGTGAAGCGCAGACTAGCCCGGGTTACGATACGCAGTATTTT. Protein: CASSEAQTSPGYDTQYF. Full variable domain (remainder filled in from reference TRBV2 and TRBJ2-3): EPEVTQTPSHQVTQMGQEVILRCVPISNHLYFYWYRQILGQKVEFLVSFYNNEISEKSEIFDDQFSVERPDGSNFTLKIRSTKLEDSAMYFCASSEAQTSPGYDTQYFGPGTRLTVL.

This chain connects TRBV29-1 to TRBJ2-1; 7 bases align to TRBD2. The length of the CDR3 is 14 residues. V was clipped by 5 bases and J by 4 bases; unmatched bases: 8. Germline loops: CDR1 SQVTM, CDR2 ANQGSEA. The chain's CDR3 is CSVSAGDRYNEQFF. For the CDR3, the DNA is TGCAGCGTTTCCGCGGGAGACAGATACAATGAGCAGTTCTTC.

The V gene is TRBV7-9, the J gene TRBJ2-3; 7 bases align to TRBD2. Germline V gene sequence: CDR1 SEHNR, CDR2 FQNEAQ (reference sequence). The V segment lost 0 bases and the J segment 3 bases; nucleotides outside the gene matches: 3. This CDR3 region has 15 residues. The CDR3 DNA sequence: TGTGCCAGCAGCTTAGCGGGAGGGCGGACAGATACGCAGTATTTT. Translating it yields CASSLAGGRTDTQYF.

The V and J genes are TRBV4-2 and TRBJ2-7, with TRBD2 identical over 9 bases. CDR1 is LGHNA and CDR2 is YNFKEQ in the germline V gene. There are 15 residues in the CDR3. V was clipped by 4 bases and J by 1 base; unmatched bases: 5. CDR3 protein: CASSLSGGRSYEQYF. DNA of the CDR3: TGTGCCAGCAGCCTTAGCGGGGGACGATCCTACGAGCAGTACTTC.

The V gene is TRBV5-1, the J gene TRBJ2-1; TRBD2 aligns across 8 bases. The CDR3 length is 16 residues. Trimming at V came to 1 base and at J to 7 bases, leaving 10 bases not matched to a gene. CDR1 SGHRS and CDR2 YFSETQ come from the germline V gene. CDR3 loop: CASSLLPSGGGNEQFF. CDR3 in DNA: TGCGCCAGCAGCTTGTTACCCAGCGGGGGAGGGAATGAGCAGTTCTTC.

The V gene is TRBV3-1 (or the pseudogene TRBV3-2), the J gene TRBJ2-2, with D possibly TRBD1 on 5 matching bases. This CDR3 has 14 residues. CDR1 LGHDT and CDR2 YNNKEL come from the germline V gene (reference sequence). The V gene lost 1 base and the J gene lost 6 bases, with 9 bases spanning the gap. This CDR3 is CASSQGQIAGELFF. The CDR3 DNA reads TGTGCCAGCAGCCAAGGACAGATAGCCGGGGAGCTGTTTTTT.

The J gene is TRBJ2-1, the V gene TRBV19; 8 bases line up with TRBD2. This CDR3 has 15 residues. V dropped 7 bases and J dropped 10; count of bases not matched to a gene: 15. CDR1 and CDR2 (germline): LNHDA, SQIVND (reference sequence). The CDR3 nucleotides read TGTGCCAGTACCCCCGGACTAGCCCTGGCCGGCGAGCAGTTCTTC. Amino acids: CASTPGLALAGEQFF.

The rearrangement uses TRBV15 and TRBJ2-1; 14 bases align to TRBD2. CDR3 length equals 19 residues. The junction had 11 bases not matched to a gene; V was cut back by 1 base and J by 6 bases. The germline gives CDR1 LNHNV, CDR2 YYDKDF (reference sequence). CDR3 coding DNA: TGTGCCACCAGCAGAGCCCCTCGACTAGCGGGGGGGATGGGCAATGAGCAGTTCTTC. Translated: CATSRAPRLAGGMGNEQFF.

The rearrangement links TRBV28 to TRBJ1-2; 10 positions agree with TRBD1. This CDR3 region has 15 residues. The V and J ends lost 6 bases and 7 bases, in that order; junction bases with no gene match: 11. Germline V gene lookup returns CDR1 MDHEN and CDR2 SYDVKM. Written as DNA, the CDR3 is TGTGCCAGCAGGGGACAGGGGCGAGATAATGGTGGCTACACCTTC. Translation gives CASRGQGRDNGGYTF.

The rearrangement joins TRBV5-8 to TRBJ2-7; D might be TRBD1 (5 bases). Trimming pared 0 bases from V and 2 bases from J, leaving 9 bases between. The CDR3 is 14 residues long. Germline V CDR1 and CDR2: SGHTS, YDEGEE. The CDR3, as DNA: TGTGCCAGCAGCTTGGAGGGGTCAACCTACGAGCAGTACTTC. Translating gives CASSLEGSTYEQYF.

The CDR3 spells CASSPTVAKGSYEQYF. CDR3 sequence (DNA): TGCGCCAGCAGCCCTACAGTGGCGAAGGGGTCCTACGAGCAGTACTTC. The chain uses TRBV5-1 and TRBJ2-7; the D gene is possibly TRBD1 (5 bases). This CDR3 comprises 16 residues. Germline assignment: CDR1 SGHRS and CDR2 YFSETQ. Trimming left V 4 bases short and J 1 base short, with 18 bases between.